This T cell receptor beta chain was obtained from a study of T-cell memory formation after mild COVID-19. This CDR3 has 15 residues. The V segment lost 2 bases and the J segment 2 bases; nucleotides outside the gene matches: 4. Germline V gene data show CDR1 as MNHEY and CDR2 as SVGEGT. Sample barcodes and UMIs were carried by the TCR alpha and TCR beta cDNA libraries that 5'RACE generated with constant-segment primers. MiXCR, applied by TCRdb to the 5' RACE reads, yields one record per CDR3 protein. The sample carries about 260,000 distinct CDR3 sequences, roughly a sixth recorded once. The sequencing sample was made of PBMCs or a T cell subset sorted from them (not recorded which). The TCR was taken from a man aged 18 to 30 who had mild COVID-19 (a few samples of this study predate the infection). Cell type and time point are not known. This rearrangement joins TRBV6-2 or TRBV6-3 to TRBJ2-7; 9 bases align to TRBD1. CDR3 DNA sequence: TGTGCCAGCAGTTACGCTCGGGACAGGGCCTACGAGCAGTACGTC. Its protein product is CASSYARDRAYEQYV.